The clone carrying this T cell receptor beta chain has a single count. Its antigen is unknown. The sample comes from a study of T cell responses to AZD1222 COVID-19 vaccine. The table came from immunoSEQ multiplex PCR; TCRdb's copy has only in-frame clones and leaves some out. The sample shows about 97,000 clones, around 89% of them seen only once. V was pared by 0 bases and J by 8 bases, with 13 bases between. Germline V gene data show CDR1 as SNHLY and CDR2 as FYNNEI. The CDR3 extends over 14 amino acids. General study findings and limits: A rise in Spike-specific TCR breadth and depth followed two AZD1222 doses. Unmutated variant regions are reportedly the target of nearly half of TCRs that are spike-specific. Across the whole spike, CD4 TCRs peaked at regions 160-218 and 743-854.

The material sequenced was peripheral blood, taken on day 0 of AZD1222 vaccination. This sequence was found in an adult in good health. This chain uses TRBV2 with TRBJ1-2; no firm D call. In DNA form, the CDR3 reads TGTGCCAGCAGTGAAGCACTGACGACGGTGGGCTACACCTTC. Its protein product is CASSEALTTVGYTF.